This T cell receptor beta chain was observed in a study of blood T cell repertoires in COVID-19. The overall study: The analysed material was cDNA or gDNA that came from T cells, B-cell-depleted T cells, or PBMCs.

Germline CDR1 and CDR2: KGHSH and LQKENI. Trimming took 4 bases from V and 8 from J; bases not matched to a gene: 8. There are 15 residues in the CDR3. Only a few counts were recorded for this clone. The repertoire was sequenced with immunoSEQ multiplex PCR; TCRdb's copy has only in-frame clones and lacks some. This table has about 45,000 clones, about 80% appearing once. This receptor was identified in a human donor in a cohort sampled during active COVID-19. The chain employs TRBV18 and TRBJ1-4; 9 bases fit TRBD1. The specimen sequenced was peripheral blood. The chain's CDR3 is CASSRYRGLEEKLFF. The CDR3 DNA reads TGTGCCAGCTCACGATACAGGGGGCTGGAGGAAAAACTGTTTTTT.